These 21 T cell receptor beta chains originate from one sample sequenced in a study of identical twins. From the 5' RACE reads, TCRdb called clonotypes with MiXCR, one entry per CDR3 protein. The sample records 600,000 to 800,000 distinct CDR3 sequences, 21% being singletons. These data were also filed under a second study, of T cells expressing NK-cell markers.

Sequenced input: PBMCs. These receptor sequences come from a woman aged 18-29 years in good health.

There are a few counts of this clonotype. Here the CDR3 reads CAWSKVAGVGEQFF. DNA for the CDR3: TGTGCCTGGAGTAAGGTAGCGGGAGTAGGTGAGCAGTTCTTC. The chain couples TRBV30 to TRBJ2-1; 9 bases map to TRBD2. Germline-derived CDR1 and CDR2 are GTSNPN and SVGIG (reference sequence). The CDR3 loop spans 14 amino acids. J lost 9 bases, V lost 2 bases, and 8 bases had no gene match.

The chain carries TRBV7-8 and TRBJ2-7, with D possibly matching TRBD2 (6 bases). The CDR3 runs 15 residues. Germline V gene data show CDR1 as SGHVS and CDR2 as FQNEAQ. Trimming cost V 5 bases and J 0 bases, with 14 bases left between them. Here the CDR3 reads CASSLTLAYSYEQYF. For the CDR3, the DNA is TGTGCCAGCAGCCTAACCCTAGCGTACTCCTACGAGCAGTACTTC.

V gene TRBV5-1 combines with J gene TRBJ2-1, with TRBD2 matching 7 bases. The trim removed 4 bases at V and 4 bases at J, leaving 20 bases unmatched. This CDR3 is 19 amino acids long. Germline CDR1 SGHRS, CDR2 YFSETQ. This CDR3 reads CASSGRGSGAGSQYNEQFF. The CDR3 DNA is TGCGCCAGCAGCGGGCGGGGGTCTGGAGCGGGAAGTCAGTACAATGAGCAGTTCTTC. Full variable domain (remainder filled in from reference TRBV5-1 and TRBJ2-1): KAGVTQTPRYLIKTRGQQVTLSCSPISGHRSVSWYQQTPGQGLQFLFEYFSETQRNKGNFPGRFSGRQFSNSRSEMNVSTLELGDSALYLCASSGRGSGAGSQYNEQFFGPGTRLTVL.

This CDR3 is CASSVGLAVDNEQFF. CDR3 DNA sequence: TGTGCCAGCAGCGTGGGACTAGCGGTAGACAATGAGCAGTTCTTC. This chain joins TRBV5-5 and TRBJ2-1; TRBD2 matches 11 bases. CDR3 length: 15 amino acids. The V gene end was trimmed by 4 bases and the J gene end by 5 bases; junction bases not matched to a gene: 5. Germline V gene lookup returns CDR1 SGHKS and CDR2 YYEKEE (reference sequence).

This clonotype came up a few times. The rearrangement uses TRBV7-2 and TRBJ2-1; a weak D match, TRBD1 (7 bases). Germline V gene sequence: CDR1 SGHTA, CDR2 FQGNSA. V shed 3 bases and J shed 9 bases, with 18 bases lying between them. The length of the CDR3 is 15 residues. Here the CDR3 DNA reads TGTGCCAGCAGCTTCAGCGCAGGGGGGTTCGGTGAGCAGTTCTTC. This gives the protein CASSFSAGGFGEQFF. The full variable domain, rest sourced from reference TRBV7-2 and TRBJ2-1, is GAGVSQSPSNKVTEKGKDVELRCDPISGHTALYWYRQSLGQGLEFLIYFQGNSAPDKSGLPSDRFSAERTGGSVSTLTIQRTQQEDSAVYLCASSFSAGGFGEQFFGPGTRLTVL.

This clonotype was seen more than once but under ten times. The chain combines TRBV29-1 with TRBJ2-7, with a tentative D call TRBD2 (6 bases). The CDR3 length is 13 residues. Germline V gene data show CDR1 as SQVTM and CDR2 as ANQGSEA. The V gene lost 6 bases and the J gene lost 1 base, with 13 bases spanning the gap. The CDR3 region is CSVGQRESYEQYF. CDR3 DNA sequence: TGCAGCGTCGGACAACGGGAGTCCTACGAGCAGTACTTC.

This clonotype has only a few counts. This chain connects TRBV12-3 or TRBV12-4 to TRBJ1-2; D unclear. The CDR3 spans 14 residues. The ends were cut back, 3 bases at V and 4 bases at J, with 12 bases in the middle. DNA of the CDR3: TGTGCCAGCAGTTTGGTTGGGTCCAGCTATGGCTACACCTTC. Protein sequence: CASSLVGSSYGYTF.

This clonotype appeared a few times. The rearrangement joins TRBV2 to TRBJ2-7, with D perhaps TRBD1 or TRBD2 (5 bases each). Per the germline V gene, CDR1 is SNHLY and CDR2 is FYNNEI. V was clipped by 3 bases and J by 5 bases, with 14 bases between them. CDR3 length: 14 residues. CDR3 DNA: TGTGCCAGCAGTGAGGGGACCTACCCGGACGAGCAGTACTTC. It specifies CASSEGTYPDEQYF.

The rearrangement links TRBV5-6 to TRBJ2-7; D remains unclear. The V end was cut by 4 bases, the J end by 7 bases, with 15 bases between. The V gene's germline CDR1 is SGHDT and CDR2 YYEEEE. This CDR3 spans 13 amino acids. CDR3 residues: CASSLNIPTEQYF. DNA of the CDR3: TGTGCCAGCAGCCTGAATATACCTACAGAGCAGTACTTC.

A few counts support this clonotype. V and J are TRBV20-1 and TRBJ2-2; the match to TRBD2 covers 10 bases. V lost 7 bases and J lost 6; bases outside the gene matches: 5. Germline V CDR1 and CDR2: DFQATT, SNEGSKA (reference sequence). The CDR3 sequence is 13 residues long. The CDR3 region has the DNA TGCAGTGTCGCGACTAGCGGGTCCGGGGAGCTGTTTTTT. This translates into CSVATSGSGELFF.

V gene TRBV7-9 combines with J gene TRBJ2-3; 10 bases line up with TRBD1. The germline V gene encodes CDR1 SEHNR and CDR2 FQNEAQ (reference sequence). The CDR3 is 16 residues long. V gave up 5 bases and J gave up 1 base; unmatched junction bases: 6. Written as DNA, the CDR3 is TGTGCCAGCAGCCCGTCCGGGACAGGGGGCACAGATACGCAGTATTTT. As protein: CASSPSGTGGTDTQYF.

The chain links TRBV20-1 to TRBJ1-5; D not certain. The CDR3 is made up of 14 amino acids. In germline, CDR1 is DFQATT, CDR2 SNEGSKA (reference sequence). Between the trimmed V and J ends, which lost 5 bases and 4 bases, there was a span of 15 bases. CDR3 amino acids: CSAGAGPLNQPQHF. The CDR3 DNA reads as TGCAGTGCTGGCGCCGGGCCCTTAAATCAGCCCCAGCATTTT.

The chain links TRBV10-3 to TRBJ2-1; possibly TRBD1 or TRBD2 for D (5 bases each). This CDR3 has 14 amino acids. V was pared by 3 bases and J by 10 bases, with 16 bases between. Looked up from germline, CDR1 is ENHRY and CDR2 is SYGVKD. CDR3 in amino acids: CAISDGDLVPEQFF. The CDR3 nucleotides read TGTGCCATCAGTGACGGGGACCTAGTCCCCGAGCAGTTCTTC.

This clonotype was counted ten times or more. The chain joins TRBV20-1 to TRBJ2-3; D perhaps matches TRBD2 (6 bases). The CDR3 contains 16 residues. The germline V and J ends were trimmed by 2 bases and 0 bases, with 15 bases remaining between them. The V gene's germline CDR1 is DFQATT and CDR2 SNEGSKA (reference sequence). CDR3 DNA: TGCAGTGCTAGACCCTCTAGCGTATCTAGCACAGATACGCAGTATTTT. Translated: CSARPSSVSSTDTQYF.

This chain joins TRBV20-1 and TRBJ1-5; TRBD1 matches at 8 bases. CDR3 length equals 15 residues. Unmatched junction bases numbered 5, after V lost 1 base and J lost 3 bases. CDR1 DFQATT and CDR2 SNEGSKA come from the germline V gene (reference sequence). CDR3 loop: CSARVPDRANQPQHF. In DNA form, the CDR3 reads TGCAGTGCTAGAGTACCGGACAGGGCCAATCAGCCCCAGCATTTT.

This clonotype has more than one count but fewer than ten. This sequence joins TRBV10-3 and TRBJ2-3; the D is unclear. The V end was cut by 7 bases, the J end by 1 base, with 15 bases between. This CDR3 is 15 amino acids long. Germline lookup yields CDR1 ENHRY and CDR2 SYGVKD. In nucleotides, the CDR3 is TGTGCCATCACCGTCACCTCGGGCGGCACAGATACGCAGTATTTT. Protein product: CAITVTSGGTDTQYF.

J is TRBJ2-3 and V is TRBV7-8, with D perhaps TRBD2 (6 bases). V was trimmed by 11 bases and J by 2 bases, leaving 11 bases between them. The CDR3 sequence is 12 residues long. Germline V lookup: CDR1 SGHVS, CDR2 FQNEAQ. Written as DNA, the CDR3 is TGTGCCTCCACTAGCTCCACAGATACGCAGTATTTT. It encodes CASTSSTDTQYF. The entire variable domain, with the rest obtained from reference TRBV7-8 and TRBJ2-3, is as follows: GAGVSQSPRYKVAKRGQDVALRCDPISGHVSLFWYQQALGQGPEFLTYFQNEAQLDKSGLPSDRFFAERPEGSVSTLKIQRTQQEDSAVYLCASTSSTDTQYFGPGTRLTVL.

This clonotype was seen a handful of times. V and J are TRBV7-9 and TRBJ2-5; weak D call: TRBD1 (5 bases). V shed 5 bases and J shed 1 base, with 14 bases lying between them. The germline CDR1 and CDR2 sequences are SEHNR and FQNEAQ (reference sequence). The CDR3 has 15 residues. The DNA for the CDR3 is TGTGCCAGCAGCCCAAGGGGCATCCCCCAAGAGACCCAGTACTTC. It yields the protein CASSPRGIPQETQYF.

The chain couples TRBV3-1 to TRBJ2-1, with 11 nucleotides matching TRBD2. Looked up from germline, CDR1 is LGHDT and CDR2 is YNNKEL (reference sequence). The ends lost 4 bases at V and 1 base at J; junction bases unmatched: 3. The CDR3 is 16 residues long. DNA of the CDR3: TGTGCCAGCAGCCGGACTAGCGGGCCTTCCTACAATGAGCAGTTCTTC. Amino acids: CASSRTSGPSYNEQFF.

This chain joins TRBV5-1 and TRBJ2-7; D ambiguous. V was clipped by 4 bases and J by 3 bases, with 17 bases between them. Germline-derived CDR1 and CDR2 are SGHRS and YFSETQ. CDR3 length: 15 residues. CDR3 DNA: TGCGCCAGCAGCCCCCGAACCAGTCCCCTCTACGAGCAGTACTTC. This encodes CASSPRTSPLYEQYF.

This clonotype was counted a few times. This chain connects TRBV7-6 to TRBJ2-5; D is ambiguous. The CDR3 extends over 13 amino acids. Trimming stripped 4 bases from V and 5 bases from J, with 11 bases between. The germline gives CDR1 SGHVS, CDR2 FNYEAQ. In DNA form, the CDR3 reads TGTGCCAGCAGCTCCGCAATCCGCGAGACCCAGTACTTC. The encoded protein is CASSSAIRETQYF.